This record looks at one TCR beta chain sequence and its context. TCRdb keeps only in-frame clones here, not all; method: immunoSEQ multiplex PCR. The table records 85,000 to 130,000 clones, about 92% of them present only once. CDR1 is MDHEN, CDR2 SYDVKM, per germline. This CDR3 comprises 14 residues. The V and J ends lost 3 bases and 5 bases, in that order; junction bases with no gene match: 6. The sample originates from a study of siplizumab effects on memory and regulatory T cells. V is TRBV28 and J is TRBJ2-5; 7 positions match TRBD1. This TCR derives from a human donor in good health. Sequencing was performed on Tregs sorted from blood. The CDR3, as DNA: TGTGCCAGCAGTTTCGCAGGCAGGGGGGAGACCCAGTACTTC. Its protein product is CASSFAGRGETQYF.